This T cell receptor (beta chain) was observed in a study of T-cell reconstitution after alpha-beta-depleted transplantation in children listed by TCRdb under 2016. At the level of the whole study: Using TCR repertoire profiling, the study followed T-cell immune reconstitution in a quantitative way in children after TCRalphabeta/CD19-depleted allogeneic hematopoietic cell transplantation.

The paper as a whole reports these results and caveats: The apparently early recovery of alphabetaT-cell counts about two months after transplant reportedly depended on only several hundred rapidly expanded clones that came from non-depleted graft cells. In some patients, high TCRbeta diversity at day 60 was attributed to recipient T cells and intrathymic progenitors that had survived conditioning. Over the following months the frequencies of hyperexpanded clones went down, and after one year T-cell counts and TCRbeta diversity were mostly credited to newly produced T cells.

V loses 5 bases, J loses 7 bases, and the germline ends lie 21 bases apart. The germline V gene yields SGHRS for CDR1 and YFSETQ for CDR2. Its CDR3 holds 16 amino acids, cysteine through phenylalanine. Just CDR3 DNA is preserved here, 48 bases in frame from base 1. This specimen's treatment or condition label, interpreted: allogeneic hematopoietic cell transplantation with graft depleted of TCRalphabeta T cells and CD19 B cells. The transplant recipients were children given TCRalphabeta/CD19-depleted allogeneic hematopoietic cell grafts. This clonotype was observed a few times. Its antigen is not yet known. Per-base qualities were not stored, and no clone one base away is much larger. Library preparation employed PCR. TCRdb records Illumina HiSeq 2500 as the sequencer. Molecular barcoding was employed in the preparation of TCR libraries, with unique molecular identifiers being used to normalize TCRbeta repertoire quantification. TCRdb ran its own pipeline on the public reads, namely fastp trimming at Q25 and MiXCR clone calling, and kept in-frame beta chains. Entries are consolidated by CDR3 protein sequence, retaining the most common genes and DNA. The sample includes about 980,000 distinct CDR3 sequences, with around 30% observed a single time. Clones ranked in the top ten supply about 28% of the sample.

The sample in question was PBMCs, mostly from graft donor cells, obtained 360 days after TCRalphabeta/CD19-depleted stem cell transplant. The chain is assembled from TRBV5-1 and TRBJ1-4; a tentative D call is TRBD1 (6 bases match). This receptor was identified in a boy in the first two years of life who had a stem cell transplant for SCID, so the T cells may come from the graft donor. The nucleotide sequence is TGCGCCAGCAGACAGACTGGACAGCGTGCCGGTGAAAAACTGTTTTTT. Translated, it gives CASRQTGQRAGEKLFF.